These 22 T cell receptor beta chains were sequenced from one sample in a study of T cell changes during pregnancy in multiple sclerosis. Method: immunoSEQ multiplex PCR; TCRdb's copy keeps in-frame clones and lacks some. The sample comprises tens of thousands of clones, over 85% of which are singletons, and approximately 0.93% rests with the top ten. The sequences come from peripheral blood, collected in the first trimester of pregnancy. These receptors were taken from a female donor with multiple sclerosis, enrolled in a pregnancy study.

The V and J genes are TRBV7-9 and TRBJ2-7; 7 bases fit TRBD1. CDR3 length equals 15 residues. Per germline, CDR1 SEHNR and CDR2 FQNEAQ (reference sequence). V dropped 4 bases and J dropped 3; count of bases not matched to a gene: 9. The chain's CDR3 is CASSSPGTEFYEQYF. The CDR3, as DNA: TGTGCCAGCAGCTCCCCCGGGACAGAGTTCTACGAGCAGTACTTC.

This clone showed up just once. The chain couples TRBV5-1 to TRBJ1-5; D is undetermined. The CDR3 covers 13 residues. V lost 5 bases and J 5 bases, leaving 11 bases between the germline ends. Germline CDR1 reads SGHRS; CDR2 reads YFSETQ. The CDR3 DNA sequence: TGCGCCAGCAGGTTTAGTGCCGATCAGCCCCAGCATTTT. It translates to CASRFSADQPQHF.

The gene calls are TRBV2 and TRBJ2-7; the D gene is possibly TRBD1 (6 bases). This CDR3 has 18 amino acids. V gave up 4 bases and J gave up 2 bases, with 24 bases separating them. The germline gives CDR1 SNHLY, CDR2 FYNNEI. For the CDR3, the DNA is TGTGCCAGCAGTGGGGACATCGAAGGGATATTGGGTACCTACGAGCAGTACTTC. As protein: CASSGDIEGILGTYEQYF.

The chain recombines TRBV29-1 with TRBJ1-1; TRBD1 might be the D (5 bases). V was cut by 2 bases and J by 5 bases, with 18 bases left in between. Germline V gene lookup returns CDR1 SQVTM and CDR2 ANQGSEA. The CDR3 extends over 15 amino acids. The CDR3 DNA reads TGCAGCGTTGAACAGGGAAGGGGAGGAGGTACTGAAGCTTTCTTT. It encodes CSVEQGRGGGTEAFF. The full variable domain, completed using reference TRBV29-1 and TRBJ1-1, is SAVISQKPSRDICQRGTSLTIQCQVDSQVTMMFWYRQQPGQSLTLIATANQGSEATYESGFVIDKFPISRPNLTFSTLTVSNMSPEDSSIYLCSVEQGRGGGTEAFFGQGTRLTVV.

This clone was observed a single time. The chain carries TRBV29-1 and TRBJ2-1; a weak D match, TRBD2 (5 bases). Germline loops: CDR1 SQVTM, CDR2 ANQGSEA. The CDR3 runs to 12 residues. The germline V and J ends were trimmed by 5 bases and 5 bases, with 10 bases remaining between them. The DNA of the CDR3 is TGCAGCGTTCAAAGCGGAAACAATGAGCAGTTCTTC. Translating gives CSVQSGNNEQFF.

This clone was observed a single time. The V and J genes are TRBV29-1 and TRBJ2-2, with a weak D call TRBD2 (6 bases). This CDR3 comprises 14 residues. The V end was cut by 5 bases, the J end by 4 bases, with 14 bases between. CDR1 is SQVTM, CDR2 ANQGSEA, per germline. Here the CDR3 DNA reads TGCAGCGTTCGCCGGGACTCCCCCACCGGGGAGCTGTTTTTT. Translating gives CSVRRDSPTGELFF.

The gene calls are TRBV2 and TRBJ1-1; no clear D. The V end was cut by 3 bases, the J end by 0 bases, with 8 bases between. The CDR3 consists of 14 residues. Germline V gene lookup returns CDR1 SNHLY and CDR2 FYNNEI. CDR3 nucleotide sequence: TGTGCCAGCAGTGATCCGGGATTGAACACTGAAGCTTTCTTT. Protein product: CASSDPGLNTEAFF.

The chain recombines TRBV30 with TRBJ2-1, with 10 bases fitting TRBD1. From germline, CDR1 is GTSNPN and CDR2 SVGIG (reference sequence). Losses at the gene ends were 0 bases for V and 5 bases for J; bases not matched to a gene: 1. The CDR3 is made up of 14 amino acids. CDR3 nucleotides: TGTGCCTGGAGTGTAGGGACAGGGGACAATGAGCAGTTCTTC. This translates into CAWSVGTGDNEQFF.

The rearrangement links TRBV7-2 to TRBJ1-2, with 10 bases matching TRBD1. Germline V gene sequence: CDR1 SGHTA, CDR2 FQGNSA. V dropped 3 bases and J dropped 8; count of bases not matched to a gene: 9. The CDR3 sequence is 15 residues long. The CDR3 DNA follows: TGTGCCAGCAGCTTCCGGGACAGGGGCCCCAGAGGCTACACCTTC. Translated: CASSFRDRGPRGYTF.

The chain is built from TRBV7-3 and TRBJ2-2; unclear D gene. This CDR3 has 15 amino acids. Between the trimmed V and J ends, which lost 1 base and 4 bases, there was a span of 10 bases. Germline assignment: CDR1 SGHTA and CDR2 FQGTGA. The CDR3 reads CASSLNPVFTGELFF. Written as DNA, the CDR3 is TGTGCCAGCAGCTTAAATCCAGTATTCACCGGGGAGCTGTTTTTT.

The V and J genes are TRBV19 and TRBJ2-4, with TRBD2 as a possible D gene (5 bases). The germline gives CDR1 LNHDA, CDR2 SQIVND (reference sequence). The CDR3 has 14 residues. The V end lost 5 bases, the J end lost 7 bases, and 15 bases lay between the germline ends. In DNA, the CDR3 is TGTGCCAGTAGTCCCAGAGGGCTCGGGAACATTCAGTACTTC. It is translated as CASSPRGLGNIQYF.

V and J are TRBV20-1 and TRBJ1-4, with D unclear. The CDR3 contains 11 residues. Trimming shortened V by 3 bases and J by 8 bases, and 7 bases separated the two germline ends. CDR1 and CDR2 (germline): DFQATT, SNEGSKA (reference sequence). The CDR3 spells CSARSGEKLFF. The CDR3 nucleotides are TGCAGTGCTAGGAGCGGCGAAAAACTGTTTTTT.

The V and J genes are TRBV11-2 and TRBJ2-3; TRBD1 matches at 8 bases. The CDR3 extends over 15 amino acids. Germline V CDR1 and CDR2: SGHAT, FQNNGV. With 0 bases clipped from V and 2 bases from J, the junction kept 1 base outside the gene matches. CDR3 nucleotide sequence: TGTGCCAGCAGCTTAGAGGGACAGGTCACAGATACGCAGTATTTT. It is translated as CASSLEGQVTDTQYF. Together with reference TRBV11-2 and TRBJ2-3, the CDR3 gives the full variable domain: EAGVAQSPRYKIIEKRQSVAFWCNPISGHATLYWYQQILGQGPKLLIQFQNNGVVDDSQLPKDRFSAERLKGVDSTLKIQPAKLEDSAVYLCASSLEGQVTDTQYFGPGTRLTVL.

This chain connects TRBV6-6 to TRBJ1-2, with D possibly being TRBD1 (6 bases). CDR3 size: 15 residues. Germline V lookup: CDR1 MNHNY, CDR2 SVGAGI (reference sequence). The ends were cut back, 4 bases at V and 2 bases at J, with 14 bases in the middle. The DNA for the CDR3 is TGTGCCAGCAGTTCCCCGGACAGTTGGAACTATGGCTACACCTTC. Translated: CASSSPDSWNYGYTF.

This rearrangement joins TRBV5-1 to TRBJ1-4; the D gene is possibly TRBD1 (5 bases). The germline CDR1 and CDR2 sequences are SGHRS and YFSETQ. The CDR3 has 16 residues. V was pared by 6 bases and J by 0 bases, with 15 bases between. CDR3 DNA: TGCGCCAGCACCCCGGGACTGAAGGCAACTAATGAAAAACTGTTTTTT. Its translation is CASTPGLKATNEKLFF.

CDR3 in amino acids: CASSQEGGADTQYF. As DNA, the CDR3 is TGCGCCAGCAGCCAAGAAGGGGGGGCAGATACGCAGTATTTT. The chain carries TRBV4-3 and TRBJ2-3; possible D gene TRBD2, 7 bases. Germline V gene lookup returns CDR1 LGHNA and CDR2 YSLEER. The V gene lost 0 bases and the J gene lost 4 bases, with 8 bases spanning the gap. The CDR3 contains 14 residues.

The gene calls are TRBV19 and TRBJ1-5; a weak D match, TRBD1 (5 bases). Germline V gives CDR1 LNHDA, CDR2 SQIVND (reference sequence). The CDR3 has 14 residues. V shed 6 bases and J shed 3 bases, with 12 bases lying between them. In DNA form, the CDR3 reads TGTGCCAGTAGCTCCGACAGTTACAATCAGCCCCAGCATTTT. This encodes CASSSDSYNQPQHF.

The chain joins TRBV6-1 to TRBJ1-5; D is possibly TRBD1 (6 bases). CDR1 and CDR2 (germline): MNHNS, SASEGT. The CDR3 spans 13 residues. Deletions cut 0 bases from V and 9 bases from J, with 9 bases between. Written as DNA, the CDR3 is TGTGCCAGCAGTGAAGCGGGGACACCGCCCCAGCATTTT. Residues: CASSEAGTPPQHF.

The chain combines TRBV27 with TRBJ1-2; D gene ambiguous. There are 16 residues in the CDR3. Trimming shortened V by 0 bases and J by 5 bases, and 16 bases separated the two germline ends. CDR1 MNHEY and CDR2 SMNVEV come from the germline V gene (reference sequence). Here the CDR3 reads CASSLSIHPLPYGYTF. The DNA for the CDR3 is TGTGCCAGCAGTTTATCCATCCATCCCCTACCTTATGGCTACACCTTC.

V gene TRBV7-9 combines with J gene TRBJ2-7; tentatively, D is TRBD2 (5 bases). This CDR3 region has 13 residues. Germline V CDR1 and CDR2: SEHNR, FQNEAQ (reference sequence). The V end was cut by 5 bases, the J end by 2 bases, with 10 bases between. The CDR3 protein is CASSPGIAYEQYF. CDR3 nucleotide sequence: TGTGCCAGCAGCCCGGGAATCGCCTACGAGCAGTACTTC.

This sequence joins TRBV7-8 and TRBJ1-3; D gene uncertain. V shed 0 bases and J shed 0 bases, with 12 bases lying between them. CDR1 and CDR2 from the germline V gene are SGHVS and FQNEAQ. The CDR3 spans 17 residues. The CDR3 DNA is TGTGCCAGCAGCTTAGCCCTCACTGGTATCTCTGGAAACACCATATATTTT. Translation gives CASSLALTGISGNTIYF.

The chain employs TRBV6-5 and TRBJ1-1, with D uncertain. Trimming removed 0 bases from V and 2 bases from J, with 7 bases in between. This CDR3 comprises 14 residues. The germline gives CDR1 MNHEY, CDR2 SVGAGI. CDR3 bases: TGTGCCAGCAGTTACTCGTCCCGTAACACTGAAGCTTTCTTT. Translation gives CASSYSSRNTEAFF.